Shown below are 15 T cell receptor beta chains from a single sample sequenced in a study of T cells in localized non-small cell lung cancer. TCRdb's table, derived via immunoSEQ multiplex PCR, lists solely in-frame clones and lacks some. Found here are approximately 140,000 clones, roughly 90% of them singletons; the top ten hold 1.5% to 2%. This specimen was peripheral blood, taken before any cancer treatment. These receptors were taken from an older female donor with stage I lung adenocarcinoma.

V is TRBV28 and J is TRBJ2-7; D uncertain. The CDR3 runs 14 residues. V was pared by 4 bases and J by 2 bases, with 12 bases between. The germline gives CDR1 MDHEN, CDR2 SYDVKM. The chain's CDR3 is CASSSGHRTYEQYF. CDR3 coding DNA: TGTGCCAGCAGTTCCGGTCATCGGACCTACGAGCAGTACTTC.

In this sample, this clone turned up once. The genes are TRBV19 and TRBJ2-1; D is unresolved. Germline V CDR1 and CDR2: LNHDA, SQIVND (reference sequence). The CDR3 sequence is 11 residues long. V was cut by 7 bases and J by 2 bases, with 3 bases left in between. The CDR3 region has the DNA TGTGCCAGTACGGCCTACAATGAGCAGTTCTTC. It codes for CASTAYNEQFF.

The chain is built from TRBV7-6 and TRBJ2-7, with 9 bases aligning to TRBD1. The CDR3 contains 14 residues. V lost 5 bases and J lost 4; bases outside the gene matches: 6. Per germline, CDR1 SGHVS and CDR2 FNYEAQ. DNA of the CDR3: TGTGCCAGCAGCCCCCCGGACAGGGGATACGAGCAGTACTTC. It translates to CASSPPDRGYEQYF.

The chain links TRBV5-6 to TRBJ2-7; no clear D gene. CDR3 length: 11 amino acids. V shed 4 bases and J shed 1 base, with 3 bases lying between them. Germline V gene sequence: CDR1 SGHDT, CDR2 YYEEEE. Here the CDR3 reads CASSVSYEQYF. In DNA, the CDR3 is TGTGCCAGCAGCGTATCCTACGAGCAGTACTTC.

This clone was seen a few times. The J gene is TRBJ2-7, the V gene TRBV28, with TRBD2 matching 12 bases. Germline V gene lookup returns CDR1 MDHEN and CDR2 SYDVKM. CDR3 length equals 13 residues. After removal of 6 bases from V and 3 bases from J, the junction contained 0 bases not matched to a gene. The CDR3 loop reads CASRTSGGYEQYF. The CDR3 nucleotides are TGTGCCAGCAGGACTAGCGGGGGCTACGAGCAGTACTTC.

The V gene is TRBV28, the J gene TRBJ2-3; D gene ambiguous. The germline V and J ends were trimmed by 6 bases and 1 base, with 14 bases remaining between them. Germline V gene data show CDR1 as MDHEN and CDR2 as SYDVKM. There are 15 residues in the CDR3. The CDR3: CASRARARGTDTQYF. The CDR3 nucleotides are TGTGCCAGCAGAGCCCGAGCTCGTGGCACAGATACGCAGTATTTT.

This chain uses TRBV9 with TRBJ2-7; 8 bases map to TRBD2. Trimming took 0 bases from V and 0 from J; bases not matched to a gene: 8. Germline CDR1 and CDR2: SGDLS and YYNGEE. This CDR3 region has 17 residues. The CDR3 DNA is TGTGCCAGCAGCGTAGGGCTAGCGGGTAGCAGCTCCTACGAGCAGTACTTC. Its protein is CASSVGLAGSSSYEQYF.

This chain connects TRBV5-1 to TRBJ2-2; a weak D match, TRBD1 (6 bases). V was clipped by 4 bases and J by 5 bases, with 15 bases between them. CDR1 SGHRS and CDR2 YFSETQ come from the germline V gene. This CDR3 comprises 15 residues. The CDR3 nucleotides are TGCGCCAGCAGCCTTAATACAGGGAGTACCGGGGAGCTGTTTTTT. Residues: CASSLNTGSTGELFF.

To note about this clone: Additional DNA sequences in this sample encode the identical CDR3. In DNA form, the CDR3 reads TGCGCCAGCAGCTTGGAGGGGGGCCAAGAGACCCAGTACTTC. Protein sequence: CASSLEGGQETQYF. This sequence joins TRBV5-1 and TRBJ2-5; D tentatively reads TRBD1 or TRBD2 (6 bases each). The CDR3 length is 14 residues. Looked up from germline, CDR1 is SGHRS and CDR2 is YFSETQ. Trimming took off 0 bases at V and 1 base at J, with 7 bases between the two ends.

The CDR3 DNA reads TGTGCCAGCAGTCCCACTAGCGGGAGATCTGATGAGCAGTTCTTC. This encodes CASSPTSGRSDEQFF. The chain recombines TRBV25-1 with TRBJ2-1, with TRBD2 identical over 11 bases. Germline values: CDR1 MGHDK, CDR2 SYGVNS. This CDR3 is built from 15 residues. The V and J ends lost 5 bases and 8 bases, in that order; junction bases with no gene match: 8. The full variable domain, with the rest looked up from reference TRBV25-1 and TRBJ2-1, is EADIYQTPRYLVIGTGKKITLECSQTMGHDKMYWYQQDPGMELHLIHYSYGVNSTEKGDLSSESTVSRIRTEHFPLTLESARPSHTSQYLCASSPTSGRSDEQFFGPGTRLTVL.

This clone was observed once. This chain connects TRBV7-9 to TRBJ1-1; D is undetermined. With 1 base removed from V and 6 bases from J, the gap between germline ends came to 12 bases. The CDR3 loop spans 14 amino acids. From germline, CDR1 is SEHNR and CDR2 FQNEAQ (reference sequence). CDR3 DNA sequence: TGTGCCAGCAGCTTAGAGGCAGTTCGGTCTGAAGCTTTCTTT. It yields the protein CASSLEAVRSEAFF.

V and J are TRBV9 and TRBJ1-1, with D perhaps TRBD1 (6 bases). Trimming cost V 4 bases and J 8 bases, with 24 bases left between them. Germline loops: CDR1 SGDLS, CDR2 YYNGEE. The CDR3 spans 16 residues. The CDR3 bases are TGTGCCAGCAGCCATAGGGGGGCAGCCCGGGCTGAGGAAGCTTTCTTT. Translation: CASSHRGAARAEEAFF.

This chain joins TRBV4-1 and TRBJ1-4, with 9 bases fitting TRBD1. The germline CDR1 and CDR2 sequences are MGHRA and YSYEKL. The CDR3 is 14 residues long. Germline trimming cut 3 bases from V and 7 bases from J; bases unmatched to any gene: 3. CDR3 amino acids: CASSHPGQGEKLFF. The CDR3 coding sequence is TGCGCCAGCAGCCACCCGGGACAGGGTGAAAAACTGTTTTTT.

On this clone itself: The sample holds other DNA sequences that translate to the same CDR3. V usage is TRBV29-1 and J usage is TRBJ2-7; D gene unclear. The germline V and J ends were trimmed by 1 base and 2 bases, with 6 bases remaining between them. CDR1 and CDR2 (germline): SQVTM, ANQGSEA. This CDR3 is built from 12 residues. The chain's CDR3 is CSVEGQTYEQYF. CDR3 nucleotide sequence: TGCAGCGTTGAAGGCCAAACCTACGAGCAGTACTTC.

The CDR3 DNA reads as TGTGCCAGCAGCCTTAGCGGGAGTGCTTTGGGTGAGCAGTACTTC. Its protein is CASSLSGSALGEQYF. This rearrangement joins TRBV7-2 to TRBJ2-7, with 9 bases matching TRBD2. Germline V gives CDR1 SGHTA, CDR2 FQGNSA. CDR3 length: 15 amino acids. J lost 7 bases, V lost 5 bases, and 12 bases had no gene match. Using reference TRBV7-2 and TRBJ2-7 for the parts outside the CDR3, the full variable domain is GAGVSQSPSNKVTEKGKDVELRCDPISGHTALYWYRQSLGQGLEFLIYFQGNSAPDKSGLPSDRFSAERTGGSVSTLTIQRTQQEDSAVYLCASSLSGSALGEQYFGPGTRLTVT.